These T cell receptor beta chains were read from a single sample in a study of blood T cell repertoires in COVID-19. Clones were read by immunoSEQ multiplex PCR, and TCRdb kept only the in-frame ones, dropping some. The repertoire holds 140,000 to 150,000 clones, with 88% as singletons. Sequencing used peripheral blood. These TCRs come from a human donor with COVID-19, enrolled during active disease. The donor label of this sample is uncertain. Both conserved end residues are part of each CDR3. The D gene is left open where the match is weak. For some rows the clone size is stated as once, few or many, or as a class when expanded; others skip it.

D gene	clone size	V gene	J gene	CDR3 protein	CDR3 DNA
-	-	TRBV28	TRBJ2-7	CASSFLDSSYEQYF	TGTGCCAGCAGTTTCTTGGACAGCTCCTACGAGCAGTACTTC
TRBD1	once	TRBV19	TRBJ1-2	CASSTRDRIYGYTF	TGTGCCAGTAGCACCCGGGACAGGATCTATGGCTACACCTTC
TRBD1	-	TRBV4-2	TRBJ2-7	CASSQADTGGVHEQYF	TGTGCCAGCAGCCAAGCCGATACAGGGGGTGTGCACGAGCAGTACTTC
-	-	TRBV3-1/TRBV3-2	TRBJ2-3	CASSHSSSSTDTQYF	TGTGCCAGCAGCCATTCTTCCTCTAGCACAGATACGCAGTATTTT
TRBD2	-	TRBV3-1/TRBV3-2	TRBJ2-4	CASSQETFGLAGGLAKNIQYF	TGTGCCAGCAGCCAAGAGACATTTGGACTAGCGGGAGGGCTAGCCAAAAACATTCAGTACTTC
-	-	TRBV7-9	TRBJ1-4	CASSPRRGHNEKLFF	TGTGCCAGCAGCCCCCGTCGGGGACATAATGAAAAACTGTTTTTT
TRBD1	-	TRBV5-4	TRBJ1-1	CASSPGQGSWNAEAFF	TGTGCCAGCAGCCCGGGACAGGGCTCTTGGAACGCTGAAGCTTTCTTT
TRBD1	-	TRBV19	TRBJ2-7	CASSIGGTGGEQYF	TGTGCCAGTAGTATAGGGGGGACAGGAGGCGAGCAGTACTTC
-	-	TRBV12-3/TRBV12-4	TRBJ2-1	CASSLRRGSEQFF	TGTGCCAGCAGTTTACGGCGGGGCAGTGAGCAGTTCTTC
TRBD2	-	TRBV2	TRBJ2-7	CASSVLAGGPHEQYF	TGTGCCAGCAGTGTTTTAGCGGGAGGGCCCCACGAGCAGTACTTC
TRBD1	-	TRBV18	TRBJ2-7	CASSPSADRGYEQYF	TGTGCCAGCTCACCGAGCGCCGACAGGGGCTACGAGCAGTACTTC
TRBD2	-	TRBV25-1	TRBJ2-5	CASNTGTSVETQYF	TGTGCCAGCAATACCGGGACTAGTGTAGAGACCCAGTACTTC
-	-	TRBV4-1	TRBJ1-2	CASSQVGGFGYTF	TGCGCCAGCAGCCAAGTAGGCGGGTTTGGCTACACCTTC
TRBD1	-	TRBV24-1	TRBJ1-5	CATSDQRTGWFQPQHF	TGTGCCACCAGTGACCAAAGGACAGGGTGGTTTCAGCCCCAGCATTTT
TRBD2	once	TRBV3-1/TRBV3-2	TRBJ2-5	CASSQDQFSGGPAKETQYF	TGTGCCAGCAGCCAAGATCAGTTTAGCGGGGGACCCGCCAAGGAGACCCAGTACTTC
-	-	TRBV27	TRBJ1-2	CASSKTDNYGYTF	TGTGCCAGCAGTAAGACAGATAACTATGGCTACACCTTC
-	-	TRBV5-5	TRBJ2-1	CASSLDSPSSYNEQFF	TGTGCCAGCAGCTTGGACAGTCCGAGCTCCTACAATGAGCAGTTCTTC
-	-	TRBV11-2	TRBJ2-1	CASSLEGRGREQFF	TGTGCCAGCAGCTTAGAAGGTCGAGGGCGAGAGCAGTTCTTC
-	-	TRBV11-2	TRBJ2-5	CASSSQIIARRETQYF	TGTGCCAGCAGCTCCCAAATCATAGCGAGGAGGGAGACCCAGTACTTC
TRBD1	-	TRBV2	TRBJ2-3	CASSINRGLADTQYF	TGTGCCAGCAGTATTAACAGGGGGCTGGCAGATACGCAGTATTTT
-	-	TRBV29-1	TRBJ2-6	CSVRKAGEGANVLTF	TGCAGCGTTAGGAAGGCAGGGGAGGGGGCCAACGTCCTGACTTTC
TRBD2	-	TRBV29-1	TRBJ2-7	CSVRGREAYEQYF	TGCAGCGTTAGGGGACGGGAGGCCTACGAGCAGTACTTC
-	-	TRBV7-9	TRBJ2-7	CASSPPASDYEQYF	TGTGCCAGCAGCCCCCCCGCCAGTGACTACGAGCAGTACTTC
-	-	TRBV3-1/TRBV3-2	TRBJ2-7	CASSQARGYEQYF	TGTGCCAGCAGCCAAGCGCGAGGATACGAGCAGTACTTC
-	-	TRBV10-3	TRBJ1-1	CAISGAGGTEAFF	TGTGCCATCAGTGGGGCCGGGGGGACTGAAGCTTTCTTT
TRBD2	-	TRBV2	TRBJ2-5	CASSETERGGSQETQYF	TGTGCCAGCAGTGAAACGGAGCGGGGAGGATCTCAAGAGACCCAGTACTTC
-	-	TRBV10-2	TRBJ2-1	CASTLTASYNEQFF	TGCGCCAGCACCCTGACAGCGTCCTACAATGAGCAGTTCTTC
TRBD1	-	TRBV4-2	TRBJ1-2	CASSLITGTGTENYGYTF	TGTGCCAGCAGCCTAATAACCGGGACAGGGACTGAAAACTATGGCTACACCTTC
-	-	TRBV10-1	TRBJ1-1	CASSEGGETEAFF	TGCGCCAGCAGTGAGGGAGGAGAAACTGAAGCTTTCTTT
-	-	TRBV14	TRBJ2-7	CASSHSYGQSYEQYF	TGTGCCAGCAGCCACAGTTACGGACAGTCCTACGAGCAGTACTTC
-	-	TRBV10-1	TRBJ2-1	CATYQGFSYNEQFF	TGCGCCACCTATCAGGGATTCTCCTACAATGAGCAGTTCTTC
-	-	TRBV5-5	TRBJ1-2	CASSLEAGWGYTF	TGTGCCAGCAGCTTGGAGGCAGGGTGGGGCTACACCTTC
TRBD1	-	TRBV27	TRBJ1-2	CASSLSPTTGASGGYTF	TGTGCCAGCAGTTTATCCCCGACGACAGGGGCCTCGGGAGGCTACACCTTC
TRBD1	-	TRBV28	TRBJ2-2	CASREGGKTGELFF	TGTGCCAGCAGAGAAGGGGGCAAGACCGGGGAGCTGTTTTTT
-	-	TRBV30	TRBJ1-1	CAWSETHRVGLRNTEAFF	TGTGCCTGGAGTGAGACGCACAGGGTGGGTCTACGGAACACTGAAGCTTTCTTT
TRBD1	-	TRBV5-1	TRBJ2-5	CASGRQGETQYF	TGCGCCAGCGGGCGACAGGGAGAGACCCAGTACTTC